A selection of T cell receptor beta chains follows, all from one sample in a study of T cell repertoires in cytomegalovirus infection. These receptors are not linked to any known antigen. TCRdb used MiXCR to reprocess the reads, holding one entry per CDR3 protein. The sample lists about a million distinct CDR3 sequences; 25% to 40% were seen once. Specimen: cultured CD8+ T cells from PBMCs, collected from culture after CMV antigen stimulation. All receptors come from a human donor in good health (CMV status not recorded). Some clones in this sample may be carry-over from other donors' samples. Each CDR3 is given with its conserved first and last residue. The D gene is left open where the match is weak. Not every row has a clone size; where given, it reads once, few, many or a size class.

DNA,CDR3,D,V,size,J
TGTGCCAGCAGTTCCAGGAATGAAGCTGAAGCTTTCTTT,CASSSRNEAEAFF,NA,TRBV12-3/TRBV12-4,NA,TRBJ1-1
TGTGCCAGCAGTCAGGGGTTTTACACTGAAGCTTTCTTT,CASSQGFYTEAFF,NA,TRBV6-1,few,TRBJ1-1
TGTGCCAGCACCACGAAACAGGGCTACTCCTACAATGAGCAGTTCTTC,CASTTKQGYSYNEQFF,NA,TRBV6-1,NA,TRBJ2-1
TGTGCCAGCAGCTTATCCCCGGGACACATCCAAGAGACCCAGTACTTC,CASSLSPGHIQETQYF,NA,TRBV7-8,many,TRBJ2-5
TGTGCCAGCAGCACGACCGGGACAGATTACGAGCAGTACTTC,CASSTTGTDYEQYF,TRBD1,TRBV7-8,many,TRBJ2-7
TGTGCCAGCAGCCCTCGGGACAGGGGATGGAACACTGAAGCTTTCTTT,CASSPRDRGWNTEAFF,TRBD1,TRBV13,NA,TRBJ1-1
TGTGCCAGCAGCCCTAGAGGGACAGGGGGTTTTACTGAAGCTTTCTTT,CASSPRGTGGFTEAFF,TRBD1,TRBV7-6,many,TRBJ1-1
TGTGCCAGCAGCTCGTGGGACTCCCTGAGCTCCTACAATGAGCAGTTCTTC,CASSSWDSLSSYNEQFF,NA,TRBV7-9,many,TRBJ2-1
TGTGCCAGCAGTTTATCGGGGGGCCTGGGAGAGACCCAGTACTTC,CASSLSGGLGETQYF,NA,TRBV27,NA,TRBJ2-5
TGTGCCACCATAAGTTCCAACGTCCTGACTTTC,CATISSNVLTF,NA,TRBV2,NA,TRBJ2-6
TGTGCCAGCAGCCAAGGGACTAGCGTAACATCCTACAATGAGCAGTTCTTC,CASSQGTSVTSYNEQFF,TRBD2,TRBV3-1,NA,TRBJ2-1
TGCGCCAGCAGCCAAGATTCACCAGCCACTGAAGCTTTCTTT,CASSQDSPATEAFF,NA,TRBV4-3,few,TRBJ1-1
TGTGCCAGCAGTCCTTCCTCGGACAGATTGAACACTGAAGCTTTCTTT,CASSPSSDRLNTEAFF,NA,TRBV12-3/TRBV12-4,many,TRBJ1-1
TGTGCCATCAGTGACCTTGTCGACTACCCCTCCTACAATGAGCAGTTCTTC,CAISDLVDYPSYNEQFF,NA,TRBV10-3,once,TRBJ2-1
TGTGCCATCAGTGAGACTGCGGGGAAGGCGGCCAATGAGCAGTTCTTC,CAISETAGKAANEQFF,NA,TRBV10-3,few,TRBJ2-1
TGTGCCAGCAGCCAAGGCAGGGGGCGCGGAAACACCATATATTTT,CASSQGRGRGNTIYF,TRBD1,TRBV4-2,NA,TRBJ1-3
TGTGCCAGCAGTTCCATGACTAGAAATCACAATGAGCAGTTCTTC,CASSSMTRNHNEQFF,NA,TRBV27,few,TRBJ2-1
TGTGCCAGCAGCTACCTCCTTAACCGGGAAAACCAAGAGACCCAGTACTTC,CASSYLLNRENQETQYF,NA,TRBV28,few,TRBJ2-5
TGTGCCAGCAAACACGTAGGGATCGGCTACACCTTC,CASKHVGIGYTF,NA,TRBV7-9,NA,TRBJ1-2
TGTGCCAGCAGTTTGCCTGAGAGGACAGCTTTCTTT,CASSLPERTAFF,NA,TRBV6-2/TRBV6-3,NA,TRBJ1-1
TGTGCCAGCAGCAAAGGGACAGGGGGCTACGAGCAGTACTTC,CASSKGTGGYEQYF,TRBD1,TRBV7-6,many,TRBJ2-7
TGTGCCAGCAGTTTACTTGGGTTCACCGGGGAGCTGTTTTTT,CASSLLGFTGELFF,NA,TRBV27,few,TRBJ2-2
TGTGCTAGTGGTTTGGTACCTGTGGGAGAGACCCAGTACTTC,CASGLVPVGETQYF,NA,TRBV12-5,NA,TRBJ2-5
TGTGCCAGCAGCCAAGAGGGGCTAGCGGGGGACGAGCAGTACTTC,CASSQEGLAGDEQYF,TRBD2,TRBV3-1,once,TRBJ2-7
TGTGCCAGCAGTTCCTTAGCGGGGCTAGCGGGGCAAGAGACCCAGTACTTC,CASSSLAGLAGQETQYF,TRBD2,TRBV28,few,TRBJ2-5
TGTGCCAGTAGTATCCACATGAACACTGAAGCTTTCTTT,CASSIHMNTEAFF,NA,TRBV19,NA,TRBJ1-1
TGTGCCAGCAGTGAACACAGGAGATCCTACGAGCAGTACTTC,CASSEHRRSYEQYF,NA,TRBV6-1,few,TRBJ2-7
TGTGCCAGCAGCTTAGCTGGGACAGAGCACACTGAAGCTTTCTTT,CASSLAGTEHTEAFF,TRBD1,TRBV7-9,few,TRBJ1-1